The subject of this entry is one T cell receptor (beta chain). Its antigen remains unidentified. The germline gene is not matched at one end of the junction; a read error may be the cause. This sample stems from a study of Graves' ophthalmopathy and Graves' hyperthyroidism. General study findings and limits: A 13-signature model separated ophthalmopathy from stable hyperthyroidism, roughly 85% sensitivity, roughly 80% specificity.

PBMCs were isolated from an approximately 10 ml sample of fresh peripheral blood. The CDR3 totals 16 residues. Per germline, CDR1 LNHNV and CDR2 YYDKDF (reference sequence). Amplification of the TCR beta CDR3 regions used RNA transcripts (as template). The first round was an RT-PCR with HTBI primers, and the second round was a multiplex PCR. TCRdb fed the multiplex PCR reads into MiXCR, producing one record per CDR3 protein. The top ten clones hold roughly 45% of a sample with 650,000 to 900,000 distinct CDR3 sequences, around 40% of them seen once. The specimen was peripheral blood. The chain has TRBV15 and TRBJ1-2; the match to TRBD1 covers 7 bases. The TCR was taken from an adult man with Graves' ophthalmopathy. For the CDR3, the DNA is TGTGCCGCCAGCAGCCAAGGGGACAGACCTAACTATGGCTACACCTTC. Encoded protein: CAASSQGDRPNYGYTF.